The 11 T cell receptor beta chains below all came from one sample that was sequenced in a study of a mutant IDH1 vaccine in newly diagnosed glioma. As to time point: week 47, end of study. The content of each vaccine dose was 300 ug of mutant IDH1 20-mer peptide, and topical imiquimod accompanied it. No antigens are known for them. TCRdb's table, derived via immunoSEQ multiplex PCR, lists solely in-frame clones and lacks some. Of roughly 86,000 clones in the sample, over 75% were seen once. Specimen: PBMCs, collected from a glioma patient whose treatment included an IDH1 peptide vaccine. Every receptor here comes from a man aged 40-49 years with glioma.

A few counts support this clone. The chain joins TRBV5-4 to TRBJ1-1, with 8 nucleotides matching TRBD1. The CDR3 extends over 12 amino acids. Germline CDR1 and CDR2: SGHNT and YYREEE (reference sequence). The junction had 4 bases not matched to a gene; V was cut back by 4 bases and J by 8 bases. The CDR3 DNA is TGTGCCAGCAGCGTAGACAGGGGAGAAGCTTTCTTT. Amino acids: CASSVDRGEAFF.

This clone showed up just a few times. This sequence joins TRBV30 and TRBJ1-5; TRBD1 matches at 8 bases. V trimming: 3 bases; J trimming: 5 bases; junction bases outside the gene matches: 3. The CDR3 length is 13 residues. Germline loops: CDR1 GTSNPN, CDR2 SVGIG (reference sequence). In DNA, the CDR3 is TGTGCCTGGAGCGGGACAGGAGATCAGCCCCAGCATTTT. Its translation is CAWSGTGDQPQHF.

The V call is TRBV10-3, the J call TRBJ1-6; maybe TRBD1 (5 bases). Germline V CDR1 and CDR2: ENHRY, SYGVKD. The V end lost 10 bases, the J end lost 7 bases, and 11 bases lay between the germline ends. The CDR3 covers 12 residues. CDR3 in amino acids: CATSTDNSPLHF. The CDR3 DNA sequence: TGTGCCACGTCGACAGACAATTCACCCCTCCACTTT.

This chain uses TRBV18 with TRBJ1-1; 8 nucleotides agree with TRBD1. The CDR3 consists of 16 residues. Germline-derived CDR1 and CDR2 are KGHSH and LQKENI. V dropped 3 bases and J dropped 1; count of bases not matched to a gene: 7. Here the CDR3 DNA reads TGTGCCAGCTCACCCACAGGGGGAGGAGGGAACACTGAAGCTTTCTTT. This gives the protein CASSPTGGGGNTEAFF.

This rearrangement joins TRBV18 to TRBJ2-7; TRBD1 is a possible D gene (6 bases). The CDR3 runs to 15 residues. Germline assignment: CDR1 KGHSH and CDR2 LQKENI. The ends were cut back, 0 bases at V and 5 bases at J, with 14 bases in the middle. CDR3 nucleotides: TGTGCCAGCTCACCACCGTGGAAGGGGGAAGACGAGCAGTACTTC. Translated: CASSPPWKGEDEQYF.

This chain links TRBV10-1 with TRBJ1-1, with D perhaps TRBD1 (5 bases). V lost 3 bases, J lost 1 base, and 15 bases lay in between. Germline CDR1 reads WNHNN; CDR2 reads SYGVQD (reference sequence). The CDR3 is made up of 16 amino acids. CDR3 loop: CASSDPGQGWNTEAFF. The DNA for the CDR3 is TGCGCCAGCAGTGATCCCGGGCAGGGCTGGAACACTGAAGCTTTCTTT.

V is TRBV5-4 and J is TRBJ2-1; 13 nucleotides line up with TRBD2. The germline V gene encodes CDR1 SGHNT and CDR2 YYREEE (reference sequence). J was trimmed by 6 bases and V by 4 bases; bases with no gene match: 7. The CDR3 has 16 amino acids. CDR3 DNA sequence: TGTGCCAGCAGCATACCGGGACTAGCGGGAATCAATGAGCAGTTCTTC. Translating it yields CASSIPGLAGINEQFF.

The rearrangement links TRBV7-9 to TRBJ1-1, with D maybe TRBD1 (5 bases). This CDR3 region has 15 residues. Germline loops: CDR1 SEHNR, CDR2 FQNEAQ (reference sequence). Trimming left V 5 bases short and J 1 base short, with 14 bases between. CDR3 region: CASSLTGGKNTEAFF. The CDR3 DNA follows: TGTGCCAGCAGCCTAACTGGGGGGAAGAACACTGAAGCTTTCTTT.

The chain couples TRBV28 to TRBJ1-2; TRBD1 is a possible D gene (6 bases). The V end was cut by 4 bases, the J end by 3 bases, with 18 bases between. CDR1 and CDR2 from the germline V gene are MDHEN and SYDVKM. This CDR3 is 16 amino acids long. The CDR3 reads CASSSQDRPRDYGYTF. CDR3 nucleotides: TGTGCCAGCAGTTCACAAGACAGGCCCCGGGACTATGGCTACACCTTC.

With regard to this clone: This same CDR3 is encoded by further DNA sequences in the sample. The rearrangement joins TRBV28 to TRBJ1-1; D unresolved. Trimming pared 3 bases from V and 0 bases from J, leaving 8 bases between. The CDR3 spans 14 residues. Germline V gene sequence: CDR1 MDHEN, CDR2 SYDVKM. The CDR3 DNA reads TGTGCCAGCAGTTTGCCGGGGATGAACACTGAAGCTTTCTTT. Its protein is CASSLPGMNTEAFF.

The V call is TRBV2, the J call TRBJ2-1; D is uncertain. The V and J ends lost 0 bases and 3 bases respectively, with 6 bases between them. The germline V gene has CDR1 SNHLY and CDR2 FYNNEI. The CDR3 has 14 amino acids. The CDR3 sequence is CASSEAEHYNEQFF. The CDR3 DNA reads TGTGCCAGCAGTGAAGCCGAACACTACAATGAGCAGTTCTTC.